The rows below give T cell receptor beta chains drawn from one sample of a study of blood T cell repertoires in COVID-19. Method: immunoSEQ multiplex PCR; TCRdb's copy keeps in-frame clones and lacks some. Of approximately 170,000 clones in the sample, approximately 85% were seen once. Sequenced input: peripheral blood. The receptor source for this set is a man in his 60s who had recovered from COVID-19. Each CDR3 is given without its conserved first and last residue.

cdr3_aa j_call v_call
ASSRKEAADTQY TRBJ2-3 TRBV5-1
AISESPGGGNIQY TRBJ2-4 TRBV10-3
ASSPASTGTNYGYT TRBJ1-2 TRBV7-9
ASSQTTGGDYGYT TRBJ1-2 TRBV4-3
ASSRQGKVNYGYT TRBJ1-2 TRBV6-5
ASSSSGQGYGYT TRBJ1-2 TRBV6-2/TRBV6-3
ASSRQVEDTEAF TRBJ1-1 TRBV6-4
ASSSVGNEQY TRBJ2-7 TRBV7-3
ASSPLEGVKTEAF TRBJ1-1 TRBV18
ASSPRTGQDTEAF TRBJ1-1 TRBV18
ASSVAPSTGFNSYEQY TRBJ2-7 TRBV9
ASSLNRGREAF TRBJ1-1 TRBV13
ASSIGPFAGNRAF TRBJ1-1 TRBV19
ASRQPGQWTYEQY TRBJ2-7 TRBV6-6
AWSGRVGDTQY TRBJ2-3 TRBV30
ASSQGPSGGGEQF TRBJ2-1 TRBV9
ASSFGIGVSNQPQH TRBJ1-5 TRBV7-9
ASRPFTGMSTEAF TRBJ1-1 TRBV6-5
ASSFNKQGAGYGYT TRBJ1-2 TRBV7-9
ASAQWRDRGNWNEQF TRBJ2-1 TRBV27
ASSLSQTQY TRBJ2-3 TRBV7-9
SVAAGGLGTDTQY TRBJ2-3 TRBV29-1
ASSYTGFSNQPQH TRBJ1-5 TRBV6-6
ASFSRDRGPLTEAF TRBJ1-1 TRBV7-2
ASSSSWGGQETQY TRBJ2-5 TRBV7-2
ASSGRASGTEETQY TRBJ2-5 TRBV5-4
ASSLASGGLDEQF TRBJ2-1 TRBV7-9
ASSTEAGTEAF TRBJ1-1 TRBV6-1
ASSLEASGYNEQF TRBJ2-1 TRBV7-3
ASSLAGRSNQPQH TRBJ1-5 TRBV5-6
ASSASTGGIFGNTIY TRBJ1-3 TRBV9